The 12 T cell receptor beta chains in this list originate from one sample, sequenced in a study of T cell responses to AZD1222 COVID-19 vaccine. Produced via immunoSEQ multiplex PCR; TCRdb's table is partial and in-frame only. The sample includes 100,000 or so clones, roughly nine tenths of them seen just once. The sample was peripheral blood, taken on day 0 of AZD1222 vaccination. The source of these receptors is an adult in good health.

The chain uses TRBV28 and TRBJ2-7, with 7 nucleotides matching TRBD1. Trimming at V came to 6 bases and at J to 3 bases, leaving 8 bases not matched to a gene. CDR1 MDHEN and CDR2 SYDVKM come from the germline V gene. The CDR3 extends over 14 amino acids. Here the CDR3 DNA reads TGTGCCAGCAGCTCCGGGACAGCCCTCTACGAGCAGTACTTC. Protein sequence: CASSSGTALYEQYF.

The gene calls are TRBV11-2 and TRBJ1-1; 8 nucleotides align to TRBD1. Germline V CDR1 and CDR2: SGHAT, FQNNGV. V lost 4 bases, J lost 7 bases, and 5 bases stayed unmatched. The CDR3 is made up of 13 amino acids. CDR3 region: CASSSQGAIEAFF. In nucleotides, the CDR3 is TGTGCCAGCAGCTCCCAGGGGGCCATTGAAGCTTTCTTT.

V and J are TRBV6-5 and TRBJ1-1, with D hard to call. CDR1 is MNHEY and CDR2 is SVGAGI in the germline V gene. The CDR3 is made up of 15 amino acids. V was clipped by 0 bases and J by 1 base, with 9 bases between them. In DNA, the CDR3 is TGTGCCAGCAGTTACTCCGTGAGCCCGAACACTGAAGCTTTCTTT. Translation gives CASSYSVSPNTEAFF.

This clone was observed once. The V call is TRBV2, the J call TRBJ1-5; no clear D. Between the trimmed V and J ends, which lost 1 base and 2 bases, there was a span of 6 bases. This CDR3 has 14 residues. Germline CDR1 reads SNHLY; CDR2 reads FYNNEI. The CDR3 DNA is TGTGCCAGCAGTGAAGTTGGGGGCAATCAGCCCCAGCATTTT. It yields the protein CASSEVGGNQPQHF.

The genes are TRBV29-1 and TRBJ2-1; no firm D call. Germline lookup yields CDR1 SQVTM and CDR2 ANQGSEA. This CDR3 contains 10 residues. Trimming shortened V by 6 bases and J by 10 bases, and 10 bases separated the two germline ends. CDR3 amino acids: CSVEAPEQFF. The CDR3 bases are TGCAGCGTCGAGGCCCCCGAGCAGTTCTTC.

The chain carries TRBV3-1 (or the pseudogene TRBV3-2) and TRBJ1-4; the D gene is possibly TRBD1 (5 bases). Deletions cut 1 base from V and 4 bases from J, with 16 bases between. CDR1 and CDR2 (germline): LGHDT, YNNKEL (reference sequence). The CDR3 runs 17 residues. The CDR3 region has the DNA TGTGCCAGCAGCCAAGGAGGGGTGCCAGGGTATAATGAAAAACTGTTTTTT. This sequence encodes CASSQGGVPGYNEKLFF.

The V and J genes are TRBV7-9 and TRBJ2-5; no reliable D call. V dropped 2 bases and J dropped 5 bases, with 3 bases sitting between them. Germline lookup yields CDR1 SEHNR and CDR2 FQNEAQ (reference sequence). This CDR3 spans 11 amino acids. CDR3 bases: TGTGCCAGCAGCTTATGGGAGACCCAGTACTTC. This codes for CASSLWETQYF.

On this clone: Relative to the germline gene, one junction end is altered; a read error may explain this. The chain couples TRBV28 to TRBJ2-7; tentative D call: TRBD1 (6 bases). Germline CDR1 and CDR2: MDHEN and SYDVKM. The CDR3 loop spans 14 amino acids. The CDR3 DNA sequence: TGTGCCAGCAGTTTATCTCTGACAGGAGCCCGAACTCGCTTC. It encodes CASSLSLTGARTRF.

CDR3 nucleotides: TGTGCCAGCGGCAGAACTAATGAAAAACTGTTTTTT. Encoded protein: CASGRTNEKLFF. The chain has TRBV12-3 or TRBV12-4 and TRBJ1-4; D unresolved. The CDR3 is 12 residues long. The ends were cut back, 8 bases at V and 1 base at J, with 5 bases in the middle.

The V and J genes are TRBV3-1 (or the pseudogene TRBV3-2) and TRBJ2-5, with D unresolved. Germline CDR1 reads LGHDT; CDR2 reads YNNKEL (reference sequence). Trimming stripped 4 bases from V and 2 bases from J, with 2 bases between. This CDR3 has 11 residues. CDR3 nucleotide sequence: TGTGCCAGCAGCCGGCAAGAGACCCAGTACTTC. Its translation: CASSRQETQYF.

The rearrangement uses TRBV30 and TRBJ1-1; TRBD1 matches at 9 bases. Germline V gives CDR1 GTSNPN, CDR2 SVGIG (reference sequence). V trimming: 2 bases; J trimming: 1 base; junction bases outside the gene matches: 11. The CDR3 has 17 amino acids. The CDR3, as DNA: TGTGCCTGGAGTAGTTTGGGACAGGGAGATTCGAACACTGAAGCTTTCTTT. Its protein product is CAWSSLGQGDSNTEAFF.

This chain connects TRBV6-5 to TRBJ2-1, with D tentatively TRBD2 (7 bases). Germline V lookup: CDR1 MNHEY, CDR2 SVGAGI. V lost 4 bases and J 8 bases, leaving 18 bases between the germline ends. CDR3 length: 15 residues. CDR3 coding DNA: TGTGCCAGCAGTTCCTCTGGGGGGGGGCTTTATGAGCAGTTCTTC. Translating gives CASSSSGGGLYEQFF.